This T cell receptor (beta chain) originates from a study of shared clonotypes between healthy human individuals. The study's findings and limits: Depth was large, yet rarefaction showed that sorted-subset sequencing was incomplete. On the whole, naive subsets had larger estimated richness than memory subsets had.

This clone was recorded once. Its antigen is currently unknown. CD45RO-negative CD8 cells positively selected for CCR7 made up the naive population, which excluded terminally differentiated effector memory CD45RA+ cells. The repertoire was sequenced with immunoSEQ multiplex PCR; TCRdb's copy has only in-frame clones and lacks some. The data contain roughly 650,000 clones, 90% to 97% of them seen just once; the ten biggest clones take up about 0.12%. Sample: naive CD8+ T cells sorted from blood. This clonotype originated in a woman aged 25 to 39 in good health.

The CDR3 sequence: CATSQGIEAFF. Written as DNA, the CDR3 is TGTGCCACCTCACAGGGAATTGAAGCTTTCTTT. The chain uses TRBV6-5 and TRBJ1-1; D may be TRBD1 (6 bases). From germline, CDR1 is MNHEY and CDR2 SVGAGI. This CDR3 comprises 11 residues. Trimming took 10 bases from V and 7 from J, leaving 13 bases between them.